This T cell receptor beta chain was identified in a study of T cell repertoires in cytomegalovirus infection. Study-wide background: TCR beta signatures that were public indicated CMV infection and matching HLA type.

TCRdb reprocessed the reads via MiXCR and lists one record per CDR3 protein. The data hold 54,000 or so distinct CDR3 sequences, with roughly a third observed a single time. The CDR3 is made up of 17 amino acids. Losses at the gene ends were 4 bases for V and 4 bases for J; bases not matched to a gene: 14. Germline values: CDR1 SGHTA, CDR2 FQGNSA. Study results and caveats: Clonotype analysis showed dominance of the ex vivo response by HLA-C-restricted CMV-specific TCR beta clonotypes.

This clonotype was recorded a few times. The antigen is undetermined. This clonotype was obtained from a human donor in good health (CMV status not recorded). Some clones in this sample may be carry-over from other donors' samples. Material for sequencing was PBMCs, sequenced either directly or after in vitro stimulation (not recorded which). J is TRBJ2-3 and V is TRBV7-2; the match to TRBD2 covers 7 bases. The CDR3 DNA is TGTGCCAGCAGCTCCGACGTTGGCGGGAGCTCCCCAGATACGCAGTATTTT. Translation: CASSSDVGGSSPDTQYF.